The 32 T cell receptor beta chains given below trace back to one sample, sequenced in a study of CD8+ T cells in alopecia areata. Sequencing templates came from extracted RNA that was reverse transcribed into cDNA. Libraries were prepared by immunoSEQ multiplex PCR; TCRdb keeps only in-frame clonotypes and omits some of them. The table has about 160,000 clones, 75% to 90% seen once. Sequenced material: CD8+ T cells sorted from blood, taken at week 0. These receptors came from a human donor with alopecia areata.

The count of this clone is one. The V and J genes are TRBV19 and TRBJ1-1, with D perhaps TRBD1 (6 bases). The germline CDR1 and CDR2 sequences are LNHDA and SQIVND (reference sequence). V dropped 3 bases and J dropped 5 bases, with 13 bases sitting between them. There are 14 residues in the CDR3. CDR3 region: CASSITGGKTEAFF. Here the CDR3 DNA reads TGTGCCAGTAGTATTACCGGGGGCAAGACTGAAGCTTTCTTT.

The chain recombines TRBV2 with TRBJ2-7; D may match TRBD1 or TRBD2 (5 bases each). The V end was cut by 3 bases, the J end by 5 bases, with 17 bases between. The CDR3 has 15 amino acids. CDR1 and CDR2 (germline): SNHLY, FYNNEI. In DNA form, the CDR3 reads TGTGCCAGCAGTGACATGCGAACACGGGACGACGAGCAGTACTTC. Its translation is CASSDMRTRDDEQYF.

CDR3 DNA sequence: TGTGCCAGCAGTAACAGATACGAGCAGTACTTC. Its translation: CASSNRYEQYF. The chain couples TRBV11-2 to TRBJ2-7, with D uncertain. CDR1 is SGHAT, CDR2 FQNNGV, per germline. Trimming cost V 6 bases and J 4 bases, with 7 bases left between them. The CDR3 consists of 11 residues. Together with reference TRBV11-2 and TRBJ2-7, the CDR3 gives the full variable domain: EAGVAQSPRYKIIEKRQSVAFWCNPISGHATLYWYQQILGQGPKLLIQFQNNGVVDDSQLPKDRFSAERLKGVDSTLKIQPAKLEDSAVYLCASSNRYEQYFGPGTRLTVT.

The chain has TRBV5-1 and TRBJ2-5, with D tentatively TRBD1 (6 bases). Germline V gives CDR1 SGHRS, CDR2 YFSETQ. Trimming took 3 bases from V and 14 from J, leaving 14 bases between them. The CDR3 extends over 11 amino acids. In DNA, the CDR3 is TGCGCCAGCAGCTCGGGGACACGGCCTTACTTC. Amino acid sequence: CASSSGTRPYF.

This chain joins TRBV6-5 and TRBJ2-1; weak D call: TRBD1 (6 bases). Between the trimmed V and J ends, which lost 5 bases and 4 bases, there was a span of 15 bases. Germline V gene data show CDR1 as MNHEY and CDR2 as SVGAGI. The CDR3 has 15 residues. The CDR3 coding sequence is TGTGCCAGCAGTCAGGGGTCCCGACTGTACAATGAGCAGTTCTTC. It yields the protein CASSQGSRLYNEQFF.

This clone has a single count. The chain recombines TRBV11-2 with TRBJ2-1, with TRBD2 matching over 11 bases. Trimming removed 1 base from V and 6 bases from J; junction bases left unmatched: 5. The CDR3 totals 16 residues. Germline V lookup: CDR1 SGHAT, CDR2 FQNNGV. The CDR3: CASSLGIAGGSNEQFF. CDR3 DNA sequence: TGTGCCAGCAGCTTAGGAATAGCGGGGGGGTCCAATGAGCAGTTCTTC. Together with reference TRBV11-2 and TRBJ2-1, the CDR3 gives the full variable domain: EAGVAQSPRYKIIEKRQSVAFWCNPISGHATLYWYQQILGQGPKLLIQFQNNGVVDDSQLPKDRFSAERLKGVDSTLKIQPAKLEDSAVYLCASSLGIAGGSNEQFFGPGTRLTVL.

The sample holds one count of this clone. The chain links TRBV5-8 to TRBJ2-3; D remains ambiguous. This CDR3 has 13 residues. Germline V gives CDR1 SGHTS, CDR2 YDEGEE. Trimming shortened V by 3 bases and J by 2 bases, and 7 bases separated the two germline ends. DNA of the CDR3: TGTGCCAGCAGCTCCGCTATCACAGATACGCAGTATTTT. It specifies CASSSAITDTQYF.

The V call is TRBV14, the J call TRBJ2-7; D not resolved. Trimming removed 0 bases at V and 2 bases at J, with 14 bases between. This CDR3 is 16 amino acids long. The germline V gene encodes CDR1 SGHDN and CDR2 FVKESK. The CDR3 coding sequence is TGTGCCAGCAGCCAAGATCCGCCCACTGCCCCCTACGAGCAGTACTTC. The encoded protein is CASSQDPPTAPYEQYF.

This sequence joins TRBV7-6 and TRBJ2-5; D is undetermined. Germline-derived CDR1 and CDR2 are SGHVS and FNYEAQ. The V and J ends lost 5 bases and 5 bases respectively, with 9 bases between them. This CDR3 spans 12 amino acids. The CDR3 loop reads CASSASRETQYF. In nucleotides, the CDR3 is TGTGCCAGCAGCGCCAGTAGGGAGACCCAGTACTTC.

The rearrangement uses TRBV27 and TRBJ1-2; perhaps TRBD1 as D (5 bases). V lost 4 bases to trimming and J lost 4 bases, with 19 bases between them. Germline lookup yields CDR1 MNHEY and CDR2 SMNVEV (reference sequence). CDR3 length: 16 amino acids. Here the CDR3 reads CASSSTPPGLSYGYTF. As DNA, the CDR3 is TGTGCCAGCAGTTCCACCCCCCCGGGACTGAGCTATGGCTACACCTTC.

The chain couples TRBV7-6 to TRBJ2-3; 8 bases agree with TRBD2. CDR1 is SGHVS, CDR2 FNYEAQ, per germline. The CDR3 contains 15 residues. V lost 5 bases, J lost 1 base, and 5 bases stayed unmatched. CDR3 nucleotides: TGTGCCAGCAGCCCCGGGAGGGGAGGCACAGATACGCAGTATTTT. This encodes CASSPGRGGTDTQYF.

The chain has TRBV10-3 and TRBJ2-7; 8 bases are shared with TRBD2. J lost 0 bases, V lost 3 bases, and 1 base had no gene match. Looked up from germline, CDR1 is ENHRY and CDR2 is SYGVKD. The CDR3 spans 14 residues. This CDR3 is CAISDSGISYEQYF. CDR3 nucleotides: TGTGCCATCAGTGATAGCGGGATCTCCTACGAGCAGTACTTC.

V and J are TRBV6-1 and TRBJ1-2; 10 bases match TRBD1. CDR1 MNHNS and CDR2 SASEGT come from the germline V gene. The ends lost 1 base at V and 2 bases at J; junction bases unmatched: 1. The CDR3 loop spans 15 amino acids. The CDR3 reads CASSEGDRGNYGYTF. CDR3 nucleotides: TGTGCCAGCAGTGAAGGGGACAGGGGCAACTATGGCTACACCTTC.

The CDR3 protein is CASSFGTSEQYF. In nucleotides, the CDR3 is TGTGCCAGCAGCTTCGGGACTAGCGAGCAGTACTTC. The V and J genes are TRBV5-4 and TRBJ2-7, with 8 bases that match TRBD2. Germline values: CDR1 SGHNT, CDR2 YYREEE (reference sequence). The CDR3 sequence is 12 residues long. V was pared by 2 bases and J by 6 bases, with 1 base of the junction left unmatched. The full variable domain, in which reference TRBV5-4 and TRBJ2-7 provide the parts outside the CDR3, is ETGVTQSPTHLIKTRGQQVTLRCSSQSGHNTVSWYQQALGQGPQFIFQYYREEENGRGNFPPRFSGLQFPNYSSELNVNALELDDSALYLCASSFGTSEQYFGPGTRLTVT.

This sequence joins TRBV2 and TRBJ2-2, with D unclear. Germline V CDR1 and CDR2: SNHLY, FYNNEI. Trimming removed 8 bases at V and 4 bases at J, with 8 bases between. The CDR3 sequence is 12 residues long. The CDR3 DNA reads TGTGCCAGCCTCCCCGGCACCGGGGAGCTGTTTTTT. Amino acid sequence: CASLPGTGELFF.

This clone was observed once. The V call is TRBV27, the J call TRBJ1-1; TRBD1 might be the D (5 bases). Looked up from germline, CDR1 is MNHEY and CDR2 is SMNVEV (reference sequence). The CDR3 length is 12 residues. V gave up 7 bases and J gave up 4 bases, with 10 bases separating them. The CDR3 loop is CASTNGGTEAFF. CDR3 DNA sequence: TGTGCCAGCACCAATGGGGGCACTGAAGCTTTCTTT.

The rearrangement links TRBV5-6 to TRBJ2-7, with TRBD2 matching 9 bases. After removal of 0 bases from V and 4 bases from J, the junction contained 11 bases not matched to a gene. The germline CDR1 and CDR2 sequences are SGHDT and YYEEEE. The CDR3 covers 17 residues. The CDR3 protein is CASSLVHFGTSTYEQYF. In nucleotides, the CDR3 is TGTGCCAGCAGCTTGGTCCATTTTGGGACTAGCACTTACGAGCAGTACTTC.

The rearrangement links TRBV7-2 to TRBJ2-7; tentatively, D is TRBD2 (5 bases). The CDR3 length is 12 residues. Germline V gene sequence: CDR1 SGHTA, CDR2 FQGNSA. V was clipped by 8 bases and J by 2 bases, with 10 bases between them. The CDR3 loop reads CASEGHTYEQYF. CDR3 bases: TGTGCCAGCGAGGGTCATACCTACGAGCAGTACTTC.

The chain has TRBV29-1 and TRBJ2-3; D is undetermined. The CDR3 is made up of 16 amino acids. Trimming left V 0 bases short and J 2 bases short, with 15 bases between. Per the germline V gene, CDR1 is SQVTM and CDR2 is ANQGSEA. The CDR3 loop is CSVEDPADPNTDTQYF. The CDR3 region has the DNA TGCAGCGTTGAAGATCCGGCAGACCCAAACACAGATACGCAGTATTTT.

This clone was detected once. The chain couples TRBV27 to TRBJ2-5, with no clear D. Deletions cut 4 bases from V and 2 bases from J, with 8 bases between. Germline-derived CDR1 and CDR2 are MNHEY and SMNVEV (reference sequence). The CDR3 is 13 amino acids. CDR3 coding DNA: TGTGCCAGCAGTTCAAACATACAAGAGACCCAGTACTTC. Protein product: CASSSNIQETQYF.

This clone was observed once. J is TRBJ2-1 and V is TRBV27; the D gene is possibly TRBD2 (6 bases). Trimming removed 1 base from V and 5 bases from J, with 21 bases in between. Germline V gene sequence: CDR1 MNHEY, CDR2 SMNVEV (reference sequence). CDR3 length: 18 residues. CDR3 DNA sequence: TGTGCCAGCAGTTTATATTTTGCACGGGGGAAGGTTAACAATGAGCAGTTCTTC. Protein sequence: CASSLYFARGKVNNEQFF.

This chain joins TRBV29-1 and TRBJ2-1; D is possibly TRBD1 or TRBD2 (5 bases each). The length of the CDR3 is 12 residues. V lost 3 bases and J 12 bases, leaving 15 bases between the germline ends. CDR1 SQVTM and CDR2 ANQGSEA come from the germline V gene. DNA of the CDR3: TGCAGCGTTGAGGATGATCGGGGACCGCAGTTCTTC. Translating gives CSVEDDRGPQFF.

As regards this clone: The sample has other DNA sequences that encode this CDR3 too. As DNA, the CDR3 is TGTGCCTGGGAGACAGTCTCCTACGAGCAGTACTTC. As protein: CAWETVSYEQYF. The chain has TRBV30 and TRBJ2-7; perhaps TRBD1 as D (5 bases). This CDR3 spans 12 amino acids. Between the trimmed V and J ends, which lost 5 bases and 0 bases, there was a span of 8 bases. Germline V gene sequence: CDR1 GTSNPN, CDR2 SVGIG (reference sequence).

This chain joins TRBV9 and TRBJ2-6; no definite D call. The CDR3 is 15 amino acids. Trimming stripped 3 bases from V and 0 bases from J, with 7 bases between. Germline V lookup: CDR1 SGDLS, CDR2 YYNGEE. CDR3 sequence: CASSGLDSGANVLTF. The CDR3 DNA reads TGTGCCAGCAGCGGCCTGGACTCTGGGGCCAACGTCCTGACTTTC.

CDR3 bases: TGTGCCAGCAGCGGGGGACTTGATTACGAGCAGTACTTC. It translates to CASSGGLDYEQYF. The chain has TRBV7-9 and TRBJ2-7, with D possibly matching TRBD2 (6 bases). The germline CDR1 and CDR2 sequences are SEHNR and FQNEAQ (reference sequence). This CDR3 is 13 amino acids long. Deletions cut 5 bases from V and 4 bases from J, with 12 bases between.

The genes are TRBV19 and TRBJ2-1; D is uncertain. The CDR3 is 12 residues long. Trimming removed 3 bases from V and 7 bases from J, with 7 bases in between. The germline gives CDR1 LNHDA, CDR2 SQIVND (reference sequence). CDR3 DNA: TGTGCCAGTAGTATCGTCCCGAATGAGCAGTTCTTC. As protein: CASSIVPNEQFF.

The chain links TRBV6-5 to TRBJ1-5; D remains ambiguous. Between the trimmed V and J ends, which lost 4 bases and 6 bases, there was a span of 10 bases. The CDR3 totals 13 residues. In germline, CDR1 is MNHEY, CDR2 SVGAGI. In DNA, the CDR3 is TGTGCCAGCAGTTCTGAAATGGGTCAGCCCCAGCATTTT. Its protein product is CASSSEMGQPQHF.

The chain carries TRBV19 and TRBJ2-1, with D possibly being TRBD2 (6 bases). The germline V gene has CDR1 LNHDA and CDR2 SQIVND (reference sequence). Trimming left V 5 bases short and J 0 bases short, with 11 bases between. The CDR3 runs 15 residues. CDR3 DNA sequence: TGTGCCAGTAGTTACGGACTAAGCTCCTACAATGAGCAGTTCTTC. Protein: CASSYGLSSYNEQFF.

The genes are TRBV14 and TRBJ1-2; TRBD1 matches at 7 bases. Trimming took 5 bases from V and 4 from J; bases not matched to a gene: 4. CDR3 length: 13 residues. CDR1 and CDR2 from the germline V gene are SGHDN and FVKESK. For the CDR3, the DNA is TGTGCCAGCAGCTACCGGGACAGCTATGGCTACACCTTC. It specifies CASSYRDSYGYTF. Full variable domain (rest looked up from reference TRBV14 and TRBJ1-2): EAGVTQFPSHSVIEKGQTVTLRCDPISGHDNLYWYRRVMGKEIKFLLHFVKESKQDESGMPNNRFLAERTGGTYSTLKVQPAELEDSGVYFCASSYRDSYGYTFGSGTRLTVV.

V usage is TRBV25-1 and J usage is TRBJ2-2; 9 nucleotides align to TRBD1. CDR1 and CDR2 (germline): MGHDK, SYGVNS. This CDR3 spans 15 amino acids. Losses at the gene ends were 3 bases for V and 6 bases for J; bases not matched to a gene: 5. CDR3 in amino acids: CASSDWDREAGELFF. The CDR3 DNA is TGTGCCAGCAGTGATTGGGACAGGGAAGCCGGGGAGCTGTTTTTT.

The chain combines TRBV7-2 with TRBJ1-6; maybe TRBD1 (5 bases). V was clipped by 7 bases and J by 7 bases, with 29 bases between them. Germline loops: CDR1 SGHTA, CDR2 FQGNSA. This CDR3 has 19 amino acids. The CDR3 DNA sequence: TGTGCCAGCAAACCGGGTCTGGGGACCACAGAGGGGTTCAATTCACCCCTCCACTTT. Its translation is CASKPGLGTTEGFNSPLHF.

CDR3 loop: CASSPGQWAGELFF. CDR3 DNA sequence: TGTGCCAGCAGTCCGGGACAGTGGGCCGGGGAGCTGTTTTTT. The chain recombines TRBV5-8 with TRBJ2-2, with 7 bases that match TRBD1. This CDR3 contains 14 residues. Germline CDR1 is SGHTS and CDR2 is YDEGEE. The V gene end was trimmed by 5 bases and the J gene end by 6 bases; junction bases not matched to a gene: 7.